This record concerns one T cell receptor (beta chain) sequence. Its antigen is still unknown. A much larger clone lies one base from this, so it may be a read error. The method was PCR. The instrument given in TCRdb is Illumina HiSeq 4000. High-throughput sequencing was used to profile the TCR beta-chain CDR3 region of every patient. On the study's bioinformatics: The researchers built a classifier to tell apart papillary thyroid cancer patients with distant metastasis, based on CDR3 differences among clinicopathological groups. To measure repertoire diversity the researchers used the Shannon index, while the Morisita-Horn index served to gauge how similar the tumor and blood repertoires were. The public reads were reprocessed in TCRdb via fastp at Q25 and MiXCR, keeping in-frame beta chains. These V and J calls are TCRdb output, not the study's own analysis. The sample has around 25,000 clones on record, roughly 20% of them singletons. The top ten clonotypes cover about 4.5% of the sample.

CDR1 and CDR2, looked up from the germline V gene (reference sequence), are SSHAT and FNYEAQ. From the cysteine through the phenylalanine, the CDR3 covers 14 amino acids. Only the CDR3 DNA stays, 42 bases, in frame from base 1. This sample was taken from a study of metastatic and nonmetastatic thyroid tumors (dated by TCRdb to 2020 to 2021). General notes on the study: Repertoires from peripheral blood and from tumor or nodule tissue samples of malignant and benign thyroid patients were compared.

What the authors observed across the whole study: In both blood and tumor samples, malignant tumors were reported to have significantly higher TCR beta diversity than benign nodules.

None of the patients had been given any treatment before thyroid surgery. Using T-cell receptor beta sequencing, the researchers looked back retrospectively at clinical samples from patients, gathered between about 2012 and 2019. The sample comprised adjacent normal tissue. Rearrangement joined TRBV7-7 to TRBJ2-5, and TRBD1 matches 8 of the central bases. The TCR sequence derives from a female donor with papillary thyroid cancer or a benign thyroid nodule (not recorded which). Some clones in this sample may be carry-over from other donors' samples. The CDR3: CASSLQGVGETKYF. The DNA sequence is as follows: TGTGCTAGCAGCTTACAGGGGGTAGGGGAGACCAAGTACTTC.